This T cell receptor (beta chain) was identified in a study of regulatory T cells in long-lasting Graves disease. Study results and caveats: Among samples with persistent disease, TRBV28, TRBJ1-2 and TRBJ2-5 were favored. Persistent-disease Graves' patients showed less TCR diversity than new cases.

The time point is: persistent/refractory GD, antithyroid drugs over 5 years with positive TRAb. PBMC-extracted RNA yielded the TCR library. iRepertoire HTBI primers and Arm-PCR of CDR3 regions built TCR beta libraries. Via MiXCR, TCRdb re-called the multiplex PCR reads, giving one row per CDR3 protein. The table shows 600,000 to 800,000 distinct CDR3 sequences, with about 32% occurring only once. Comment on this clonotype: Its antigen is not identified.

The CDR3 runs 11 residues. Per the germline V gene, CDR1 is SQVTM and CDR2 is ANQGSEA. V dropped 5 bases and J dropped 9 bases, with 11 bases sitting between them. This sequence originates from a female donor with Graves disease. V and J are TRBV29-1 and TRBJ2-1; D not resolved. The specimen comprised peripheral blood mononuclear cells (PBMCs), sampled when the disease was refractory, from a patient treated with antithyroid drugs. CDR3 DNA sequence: TGCAGCGTTTCAAGGGATGGTGAGCAGTTCTTC. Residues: CSVSRDGEQFF.